Each of the 25 T cell receptor beta chains below was sequenced from the same sample in a study of Ad26.COV2.S vaccination and SARS-CoV-2 variants. Measured with immunoSEQ multiplex PCR; TCRdb has only the in-frame clones, and not every one. The sample records more than 350,000 clones, about nine tenths being singletons. Treatment: 15 to 20 received Ad26.COV2.S at low or high dose, single or two shots; five or six received placebo; per-sample allocation not given. Samples came from day 63 after the first vaccine or placebo injection. Sample: peripheral blood, taken in a trial of Ad26.COV2.S vaccine versus placebo. The receptors were gathered from a person aged 18-65 years who received the Ad26.COV2.S COVID-19 vaccine or a placebo.

The chain carries TRBV7-9 and TRBJ1-6; D not resolved. The CDR3 loop spans 14 amino acids. The germline CDR1 and CDR2 sequences are SEHNR and FQNEAQ (reference sequence). V lost 3 bases and J lost 8, with 11 bases in between. The CDR3, as DNA: TGTGCCAGCAGCTTTCCCGTTTCCTATTCACCCCTCCACTTT. It is translated as CASSFPVSYSPLHF.

The chain links TRBV28 to TRBJ2-1, with 12 bases matching TRBD2. With V trimmed by 2 bases and J by 7 bases, 3 bases remained unmatched. Per the germline V gene, CDR1 is MDHEN and CDR2 is SYDVKM. This CDR3 spans 15 amino acids. Here the CDR3 reads CASSLMTSGRNEQFF. Here the CDR3 DNA reads TGTGCCAGCAGTTTAATGACTAGCGGGAGAAATGAGCAGTTCTTC.

This chain links TRBV30 with TRBJ1-3; D is ambiguous. Germline-derived CDR1 and CDR2 are GTSNPN and SVGIG (reference sequence). This CDR3 spans 13 amino acids. The germline V and J ends were trimmed by 4 bases and 0 bases, with 7 bases remaining between them. CDR3 bases: TGTGCCTGGATGCGGAGCTCTGGAAACACCATATATTTT. Its translation is CAWMRSSGNTIYF. Combining the CDR3 with reference TRBV30 and TRBJ1-3 gives the whole variable domain SQTIHQWPATLVQPVGSPLSLECTVEGTSNPNLYWYRQAAGRGLQLLFYSVGIGQISSEVPQNLSASRPQDRQFILSSKKLLLSDSGFYLCAWMRSSGNTIYFGEGSWLTVV.

V usage is TRBV11-2 and J usage is TRBJ2-3, with D possibly TRBD2 on 5 matching bases. Trimming pared 5 bases from V and 0 bases from J, leaving 12 bases between. Germline V gene data show CDR1 as SGHAT and CDR2 as FQNNGV. The CDR3 contains 15 residues. In nucleotides, the CDR3 is TGTGCCAGCAGCGGCGGGTGGACTAGCACAGATACGCAGTATTTT. It is translated as CASSGGWTSTDTQYF. Full variable domain (outside the CDR3, taken from reference TRBV11-2 and TRBJ2-3): EAGVAQSPRYKIIEKRQSVAFWCNPISGHATLYWYQQILGQGPKLLIQFQNNGVVDDSQLPKDRFSAERLKGVDSTLKIQPAKLEDSAVYLCASSGGWTSTDTQYFGPGTRLTVL.

This chain joins TRBV19 and TRBJ2-2; D gene uncertain. The V end lost 7 bases, the J end lost 2 bases, and 11 bases lay between the germline ends. CDR1 is LNHDA and CDR2 is SQIVND in the germline V gene (reference sequence). This CDR3 is built from 14 residues. This CDR3 is CASNQNSNTGELFF. As DNA, the CDR3 is TGTGCCAGTAACCAAAACTCTAACACCGGGGAGCTGTTTTTT.

This CDR3 is CASSETRSQYF. CDR3 DNA sequence: TGTGCCAGCAGCGAGACGCGGTCCCAGTACTTC. This chain links TRBV7-2 with TRBJ2-5; no clear D. Germline V CDR1 and CDR2: SGHTA, FQGNSA. The germline V and J ends were trimmed by 5 bases and 9 bases, with 10 bases remaining between them. The CDR3 spans 11 residues.

V usage is TRBV19 and J usage is TRBJ2-1; D unresolved. This CDR3 is 12 amino acids long. The V and J ends lost 3 bases and 7 bases respectively, with 7 bases between them. In germline, CDR1 is LNHDA, CDR2 SQIVND (reference sequence). CDR3 residues: CASSMVPNEQFF. CDR3 coding DNA: TGTGCCAGTAGTATGGTCCCGAATGAGCAGTTCTTC.

The V gene is TRBV25-1, the J gene TRBJ2-1, with 8 bases aligning to TRBD2. Germline lookup yields CDR1 MGHDK and CDR2 SYGVNS. There are 17 residues in the CDR3. With V trimmed by 1 base and J by 5 bases, 10 bases remained unmatched. This chain's CDR3 is CASSELVTSGPNNEQFF. In DNA, the CDR3 is TGTGCCAGCAGTGAATTGGTCACTAGCGGCCCAAACAATGAGCAGTTCTTC.

The V call is TRBV10-3, the J call TRBJ2-2; the match to TRBD1 covers 10 bases. V was pared by 5 bases and J by 2 bases, with 2 bases of the junction left unmatched. Germline V CDR1 and CDR2: ENHRY, SYGVKD. CDR3 length equals 15 residues. CDR3 nucleotides: TGTGCCATCAGTCGGACAGGGGGTAACACCGGGGAGCTGTTTTTT. As protein: CAISRTGGNTGELFF.

The genes are TRBV6-5 and TRBJ2-1; TRBD2 aligns across 13 bases. The CDR3 sequence is 15 residues long. Germline CDR1 MNHEY, CDR2 SVGAGI. The junction had 4 bases not matched to a gene; V was cut back by 2 bases and J by 9 bases. CDR3 coding DNA: TGTGCCAGCAGTTACAGGGGACTAGCGGGATTTGAGCAGTTCTTC. It encodes CASSYRGLAGFEQFF.

This rearrangement joins TRBV29-1 to TRBJ2-6; D possibly matches TRBD1 or TRBD2 (6 bases each). The V gene's germline CDR1 is SQVTM and CDR2 ANQGSEA. Between the trimmed V and J ends, which lost 3 bases and 0 bases, there was a span of 12 bases. The CDR3 length is 16 residues. This CDR3 is CSVERGADSGANVLTF. The DNA for the CDR3 is TGCAGCGTTGAGAGGGGGGCCGACTCTGGGGCCAACGTCCTGACTTTC.

This sequence joins TRBV4-1 and TRBJ1-5; perhaps TRBD1 as D (6 bases). Per germline, CDR1 MGHRA and CDR2 YSYEKL. This CDR3 spans 15 amino acids. V lost 1 base, J lost 9 bases, and 16 bases lay in between. CDR3 coding DNA: TGCGCCAGCAGCCAAGGCCCGGGGACCAGGGGGCCCCAGCATTTT. It codes for CASSQGPGTRGPQHF.

This clone was detected only once. V and J are TRBV21-1 and TRBJ1-2; no check of the table's D call, TRBD1, against the DNA was made. TRBV21-1 counts as a pseudogene. The CDR3 has 20 amino acids. The CDR3 DNA reads as TGTGCCAGCAGCAAAGCGCCCTATGGACAGGGGGTAGATGCTAACTATGGCTACACCTTC. This translates into CASSKAPYGQGVDANYGYTF.

This chain links TRBV6-2 or TRBV6-3 with TRBJ2-3; the match to TRBD2 covers 7 bases. This CDR3 contains 19 residues. Germline V lookup: CDR1 MNHEY, CDR2 SVGEGT. V gave up 2 bases and J gave up 0 bases; unmatched junction bases: 14. The CDR3 reads CASSYRRESTIYSTDTQYF. Here the CDR3 DNA reads TGTGCCAGCAGTTACCGGCGGGAGTCGACAATTTATAGCACAGATACGCAGTATTTT.

The rearrangement links TRBV7-2 to TRBJ2-7, with TRBD2 matching 11 bases. The V gene's germline CDR1 is SGHTA and CDR2 FQGNSA. CDR3 length equals 16 residues. V shed 2 bases and J 3 bases; nucleotides not matched to a gene: 6. CDR3 nucleotide sequence: TGTGCCAGCAGCTTATCTTCCCTAGCGGGAGGCTACGAGCAGTACTTC. It is translated as CASSLSSLAGGYEQYF.

This clone has just one count. This chain connects TRBV5-4 to TRBJ2-1, with TRBD2 matching 9 bases. Germline loops: CDR1 SGHNT, CDR2 YYREEE (reference sequence). J gave up 1 base and V 0 bases, and 8 bases lay outside the gene matches. This CDR3 is 18 amino acids long. The CDR3 coding sequence is TGTGCCAGCAGCTTGGGGGGGCTAGCGGGATTGTCCTACAATGAGCAGTTCTTC. This sequence encodes CASSLGGLAGLSYNEQFF.

The count of this clone is one. The chain links TRBV28 to TRBJ2-1; the D call may be TRBD1 or TRBD2 (6 bases each). The CDR3 totals 14 residues. Germline-derived CDR1 and CDR2 are MDHEN and SYDVKM. V was pared by 7 bases and J by 6 bases, with 16 bases between. CDR3 sequence (DNA): TGTGCCAGCACCAAGAGGGGGGTGGGCAATGAGCAGTTCTTC. Its protein product is CASTKRGVGNEQFF.

V is TRBV6-5 and J is TRBJ1-4; 7 nucleotides align to TRBD1. CDR3 size: 14 residues. The trim removed 8 bases at V and 7 bases at J, leaving 10 bases unmatched. Germline CDR1 is MNHEY and CDR2 is SVGAGI. CDR3 sequence: CASGLQGRAEKLFF. CDR3 coding DNA: TGTGCCAGCGGGCTACAGGGGAGAGCTGAAAAACTGTTTTTT.

This clone was counted a single time. The chain links TRBV6-5 to TRBJ2-7, with D possibly TRBD1 on 6 matching bases. Germline V gene data show CDR1 as MNHEY and CDR2 as SVGAGI. The CDR3 length is 12 residues. CDR3 residues: CASRRDTYEQYF. The DNA for the CDR3 is TGTGCTAGCCGCCGGGACACCTACGAGCAGTACTTC.

The chain has TRBV18 and TRBJ1-1, with D unclear. The V gene's germline CDR1 is KGHSH and CDR2 LQKENI. CDR3 length equals 14 residues. Trimming shortened V by 0 bases and J by 5 bases, and 10 bases separated the two germline ends. CDR3 protein: CASSPPNLATEAFF. Written as DNA, the CDR3 is TGTGCCAGCTCACCACCTAATTTAGCAACTGAAGCTTTCTTT. The full variable domain, in which reference TRBV18 and TRBJ1-1 provide the parts outside the CDR3, is NAGVMQNPRHLVRRRGQEARLRCSPMKGHSHVYWYRQLPEEGLKFMVYLQKENIIDESGMPKERFSAEFPKEGPSILRIQQVVRGDSAAYFCASSPPNLATEAFFGQGTRLTVV.

The genes are TRBV7-2 and TRBJ1-2; 11 bases align to TRBD1. The CDR3 has 16 amino acids. Germline V gene data show CDR1 as SGHTA and CDR2 as FQGNSA. J lost 8 bases, V lost 0 bases, and 8 bases had no gene match. The CDR3 loop reads CASSLASTGQGVGYTF. CDR3 nucleotides: TGTGCCAGCAGCTTAGCGAGCACGGGACAGGGGGTAGGCTACACCTTC.

The V gene is TRBV11-2, the J gene TRBJ2-1; D perhaps matches TRBD1 (5 bases). The germline V gene encodes CDR1 SGHAT and CDR2 FQNNGV. V was clipped by 5 bases and J by 4 bases, with 15 bases between them. The CDR3 is 15 residues long. CDR3 protein: CASSTIRGYYNEQFF. CDR3 coding DNA: TGTGCCAGCAGCACGATAAGGGGCTATTACAATGAGCAGTTCTTC.

The chain joins TRBV7-3 to TRBJ2-2; D gene unclear. Deletions cut 1 base from V and 8 bases from J, with 8 bases between. CDR1 is SGHTA and CDR2 is FQGTGA in the germline V gene. The CDR3 is made up of 13 amino acids. CDR3 DNA sequence: TGTGCCAGCAGCTTAAGCCCCTCAGGGGAGCTGTTTTTT. Encoded protein: CASSLSPSGELFF.

The chain joins TRBV7-8 to TRBJ2-7, with unresolved D. Trimming took off 5 bases at V and 7 bases at J, with 9 bases between the two ends. CDR3 length equals 11 residues. Germline assignment: CDR1 SGHVS and CDR2 FQNEAQ. CDR3 sequence reads: CASSRLSEQYF. CDR3 sequence (DNA): TGTGCCAGCAGCCGCTTGAGTGAGCAGTACTTC.

For the CDR3, the DNA is TGTGCCAGCAGGCGAGGGACTAGCGGGAGGCACATGTACGAGCAGTACTTC. Encoded protein: CASRRGTSGRHMYEQYF. The gene calls are TRBV7-8 and TRBJ2-7; 15 bases match TRBD2. CDR1 SGHVS and CDR2 FQNEAQ come from the germline V gene. V shed 6 bases, J shed 4 bases, and the junction held 10 bases outside the gene matches. This CDR3 has 17 residues.